This TCR beta chain is drawn from a study of vaccination effects on CD4 cells after COVID-19. With regard to this clone: Antigen unknown.

Findings and limits, study-wide: Vaccine- and infection-induced clones showed marked clonal contraction late following vaccination.

Method: immunoSEQ multiplex PCR; TCRdb's copy keeps in-frame clones and lacks some. The sample contains approximately 74,000 clones, roughly 73% of which appear only once. On day 10 of culture, CD4+ T cells were separated out. All study participants received two doses of BNT162b2 or mRNA-1273 vaccine. Both day 3 and day 7 saw half the medium replaced with IL-2 medium. The clonotype comes from a human donor who received a COVID-19 vaccine. The source was CD4+ T cells from PBMCs cultured without peptide, collected after COVID-19 vaccination.

The CDR3 nucleotides are TGTGCCAGCAGTTACAATGGACAAACAGATACGCAGTATTTT. It encodes CASSYNGQTDTQYF. V is TRBV6-5 and J is TRBJ2-3; a possible D gene is TRBD1 (5 bases). Germline-derived CDR1 and CDR2 are MNHEY and SVGAGI. V was trimmed by 2 bases and J by 3 bases, leaving 9 bases between them. This CDR3 comprises 14 residues.